The 20 T cell receptor beta chains reported below all come from one sample, sequenced in a study of blood T cell repertoires in COVID-19. The protocol was immunoSEQ multiplex PCR, while the TCRdb copy is restricted to in-frame clones and leaves out a portion. The repertoire holds about 240,000 clones, with roughly 77% as singletons. The sequencing input was peripheral blood. The source is a woman older than 75 with acute or convalescent COVID-19.

J is TRBJ1-2 and V is TRBV27, with 11 bases fitting TRBD1. This CDR3 is built from 16 residues. Germline-derived CDR1 and CDR2 are MNHEY and SMNVEV (reference sequence). With 2 bases clipped from V and 4 bases from J, the junction kept 6 bases outside the gene matches. CDR3 in amino acids: CASSLARTGGFYGYTF. The DNA of the CDR3 is TGTGCCAGCAGTTTAGCTCGGACAGGGGGCTTCTATGGCTACACCTTC.

The chain combines TRBV6-5 with TRBJ1-2, with a possible D match to TRBD1 (6 bases). V lost 6 bases and J 4 bases, leaving 12 bases between the germline ends. The CDR3 is 13 amino acids. The germline V gene has CDR1 MNHEY and CDR2 SVGAGI. This chain's CDR3 is CASRPGQSYGYTF. CDR3 bases: TGTGCCAGCAGACCCGGACAGAGCTATGGCTACACCTTC.

CDR3 DNA sequence: TGCAGCGTTGTTGGCAGCTACAGCTCCTACGAGCAGTACTTC. It specifies CSVVGSYSSYEQYF. V and J are TRBV29-1 and TRBJ2-7; D uncertain. V was shortened by 4 bases and J by 0 bases, with 13 bases between the two germline ends. The CDR3 spans 14 residues. Germline V gene data show CDR1 as SQVTM and CDR2 as ANQGSEA.

This chain uses TRBV5-1 with TRBJ1-1; D not certain. V gave up 1 base and J gave up 0 bases, with 7 bases separating them. The length of the CDR3 is 14 residues. Germline CDR1 reads SGHRS; CDR2 reads YFSETQ. The CDR3 region has the DNA TGCGCCAGCAGCTTGAGCCATATGAACACTGAAGCTTTCTTT. This encodes CASSLSHMNTEAFF.

The genes are TRBV11-2 and TRBJ1-3; 9 bases agree with TRBD1. With 3 bases clipped from V and 7 bases from J, the junction kept 7 bases outside the gene matches. In germline, CDR1 is SGHAT, CDR2 FQNNGV. CDR3 length: 15 amino acids. CDR3 DNA sequence: TGTGCCAGCAGCTTCCTAACAGGGGGCGCGAACACCATATATTTT. Translated: CASSFLTGGANTIYF. The variable domain in full, with the rest retrieved from reference TRBV11-2 and TRBJ1-3, is EAGVAQSPRYKIIEKRQSVAFWCNPISGHATLYWYQQILGQGPKLLIQFQNNGVVDDSQLPKDRFSAERLKGVDSTLKIQPAKLEDSAVYLCASSFLTGGANTIYFGEGSWLTVV.

This chain connects TRBV7-9 to TRBJ1-2; D possibly corresponds to TRBD1 (6 bases). The V gene lost 1 base and the J gene lost 7 bases, with 16 bases spanning the gap. CDR3 length: 15 amino acids. Germline V gene sequence: CDR1 SEHNR, CDR2 FQNEAQ (reference sequence). In DNA form, the CDR3 reads TGTGCCAGCAGCTTAGGGGTTACAGGGTTTCCTGGCTACACCTTC. Residues: CASSLGVTGFPGYTF.

The chain uses TRBV12-3 or TRBV12-4 and TRBJ1-1, with TRBD1 as a possible D gene (5 bases). The CDR3 contains 13 residues. Trimming stripped 6 bases from V and 10 bases from J, with 18 bases between. The CDR3 loop reads CASSTRQPRGAFF. CDR3 sequence (DNA): TGTGCCAGCAGCACGAGACAGCCAAGGGGAGCTTTCTTT.

The V and J genes are TRBV6-1 and TRBJ1-5; 7 bases are shared with TRBD1. This CDR3 is 16 amino acids long. Germline-derived CDR1 and CDR2 are MNHNS and SASEGT. V trimming: 3 bases; J trimming: 2 bases; junction bases outside the gene matches: 7. CDR3 coding DNA: TGTGCCAGCAGTGAGAAACAGGGGTTGGGCAATCAGCCCCAGCATTTT. The encoded protein is CASSEKQGLGNQPQHF.

This rearrangement joins TRBV6-5 to TRBJ1-5; weak D call: TRBD1 (6 bases). The V and J ends lost 5 bases and 0 bases respectively, with 8 bases between them. The germline V gene encodes CDR1 MNHEY and CDR2 SVGAGI. This CDR3 has 14 amino acids. The CDR3 DNA reads TGTGCCAGCAGTCAGGACAGTAGCAATCAGCCCCAGCATTTT. It specifies CASSQDSSNQPQHF.

The chain has TRBV20-1 and TRBJ2-1; 7 bases align to TRBD1. V shed 4 bases and J 3 bases; nucleotides not matched to a gene: 12. This CDR3 spans 16 amino acids. Germline assignment: CDR1 DFQATT and CDR2 SNEGSKA (reference sequence). The DNA of the CDR3 is TGCAGTGCTATTGAGTTCCAGGGGGTGATCTACAATGAGCAGTTCTTC. Protein: CSAIEFQGVIYNEQFF.

The chain couples TRBV9 to TRBJ2-3; 8 nucleotides agree with TRBD2. V lost 0 bases, J lost 4 bases, and 4 bases stayed unmatched. From germline, CDR1 is SGDLS and CDR2 YYNGEE. CDR3 length: 15 amino acids. The CDR3, as DNA: TGTGCCAGCAGCGTAGCACGGGGGGGCCCAGATACGCAGTATTTT. Translating gives CASSVARGGPDTQYF.

To note about this clone: This sequence may be a read error, since a much larger clone differs from it by one base. V is TRBV15 and J is TRBJ2-1; 14 bases fit TRBD2. V shed 0 bases and J 3 bases; nucleotides not matched to a gene: 16. The germline gives CDR1 LNHNV, CDR2 YYDKDF (reference sequence). The CDR3 is 22 residues long. The CDR3 nucleotides are TGTGCCACCAGCAGAGAGCTTCGGGGGGGGACTAGCGGGAGCGGCGGCTACAATGAGCAGTTCTTC. It translates to CATSRELRGGTSGSGGYNEQFF.

The chain couples TRBV3-1 (or the pseudogene TRBV3-2) to TRBJ1-2; 7 bases are shared with TRBD1. Germline V gives CDR1 LGHDT, CDR2 YNNKEL (reference sequence). This CDR3 has 13 residues. V was clipped by 4 bases and J by 8 bases; unmatched bases: 7. CDR3 sequence (DNA): TGTGCCAGCAGCCCTGACAGGGACTTGGGCTACACCTTC. Its translation: CASSPDRDLGYTF.

The chain recombines TRBV5-4 with TRBJ2-2; possible D gene TRBD2, 7 bases. The V and J ends lost 4 bases and 4 bases respectively, with 17 bases between them. The CDR3 has 16 residues. The V gene's germline CDR1 is SGHNT and CDR2 YYREEE (reference sequence). The CDR3 spells CASSHRGAASTGELFF. In DNA form, the CDR3 reads TGTGCCAGCAGCCACCGGGGGGCGGCCTCCACCGGGGAGCTGTTTTTT.

V and J are TRBV11-2 and TRBJ2-5; 9 bases align to TRBD1. Germline V gives CDR1 SGHAT, CDR2 FQNNGV. The CDR3 spans 14 residues. Germline trimming cut 5 bases from V and 5 bases from J; bases unmatched to any gene: 6. The CDR3 DNA sequence: TGTGCCAGCAGCGGACAGGGGCGAAGGGAGACCCAGTACTTC. Protein product: CASSGQGRRETQYF.

The chain combines TRBV18 with TRBJ1-5, with TRBD1 matching 10 bases. This CDR3 comprises 15 residues. With V trimmed by 5 bases and J by 6 bases, 7 bases remained unmatched. CDR1 and CDR2 (germline): KGHSH, LQKENI. The CDR3 spells CASSGSTGGGQPQHF. Here the CDR3 DNA reads TGTGCCAGCTCAGGGTCGACAGGGGGCGGTCAGCCCCAGCATTTT.

V gene TRBV27 combines with J gene TRBJ1-3; 7 bases line up with TRBD1. Germline CDR1 and CDR2: MNHEY and SMNVEV (reference sequence). V trimming: 8 bases; J trimming: 0 bases; junction bases outside the gene matches: 7. The CDR3 runs to 15 residues. Here the CDR3 DNA reads TGTGCCAGCTCCCTCAACAGGGGCTCTGGAAACACCATATATTTT. Residues: CASSLNRGSGNTIYF.

This clone has at least ten counts. The chain combines TRBV19 with TRBJ1-5; TRBD1 agrees at 7 bases. Germline values: CDR1 LNHDA, CDR2 SQIVND (reference sequence). The CDR3 has 14 amino acids. V lost 5 bases to trimming and J lost 4 bases; unmatched junction nucleotides: 5. The DNA for the CDR3 is TGTGCCAGTAGTCCGCAACAGGGGAATCAGCCCCAGCATTTT. Translated, it gives CASSPQQGNQPQHF.

The chain links TRBV6-1 to TRBJ1-2; TRBD1 might be the D (6 bases). The CDR3 loop spans 13 amino acids. Trimming left V 2 bases short and J 8 bases short, with 12 bases between. Germline CDR1 is MNHNS and CDR2 is SASEGT. Here the CDR3 DNA reads TGTGCCAGCAGTGAACAGGGGACCTCAGGCTACACCTTC. This gives the protein CASSEQGTSGYTF.

CDR3 sequence reads: CASSLLAGNQETQYF. CDR3 coding DNA: TGTGCCAGCAGCTTGCTTGCGGGAAACCAAGAGACCCAGTACTTC. The gene calls are TRBV5-5 and TRBJ2-5; possible D gene TRBD2, 6 bases. This CDR3 contains 15 residues. V was pared by 1 base and J by 0 bases, with 10 bases between. Per germline, CDR1 SGHKS and CDR2 YYEKEE (reference sequence).